What follows are 6 T cell receptor beta chains derived from one specimen sequenced in a study of OX40 agonist ivuxolimab in advanced cancers. Method: immunoSEQ multiplex PCR; TCRdb's copy keeps in-frame clones and lacks some. The repertoire consists of about 75,000 clones, with roughly 90% occurring once and the leading ten covering around 0.35%. Sequencing used CD4+ or CD8+ T cells sorted from blood, obtained in a trial of the OX40 agonist ivuxolimab. Source of these receptors: an adult with an advanced solid tumor such as melanoma, head and neck, liver or kidney cancer.

This chain's CDR3 is CASSLTGGNTEAFF. The CDR3 region has the DNA TGTGCCAGCAGTTTGACAGGAGGTAACACTGAAGCTTTCTTT. V usage is TRBV6-5 and J usage is TRBJ1-1; D perhaps matches TRBD1 (6 bases). This CDR3 has 14 residues. Trimming took 4 bases from V and 2 from J, leaving 11 bases between them. Germline CDR1 reads MNHEY; CDR2 reads SVGAGI.

The V and J genes are TRBV6-5 and TRBJ2-5; 7 bases agree with TRBD1. Losses at the gene ends were 6 bases for V and 3 bases for J; bases not matched to a gene: 4. The germline CDR1 and CDR2 sequences are MNHEY and SVGAGI. The CDR3 totals 13 residues. Here the CDR3 reads CASSGTAKETQYF. In DNA, the CDR3 is TGTGCCAGCAGCGGGACAGCCAAAGAGACCCAGTACTTC.

The chain recombines TRBV5-1 with TRBJ2-1; 10 bases map to TRBD2. Losses at the gene ends were 1 base for V and 7 bases for J; bases not matched to a gene: 5. The germline V gene has CDR1 SGHRS and CDR2 YFSETQ. The CDR3 runs to 15 residues. This CDR3 reads CASSLTSGVLNEQFF. The CDR3 DNA reads as TGCGCCAGCAGCTTGACTAGCGGGGTTTTAAATGAGCAGTTCTTC.

V gene TRBV11-2 combines with J gene TRBJ1-6; D may be TRBD1 (5 bases). The CDR3 runs to 14 residues. V was clipped by 0 bases and J by 7 bases, with 7 bases between them. Germline-derived CDR1 and CDR2 are SGHAT and FQNNGV. The CDR3 nucleotides are TGTGCCAGCAGCTTAGAATGGGGGAATTCACCCCTCCACTTT. It codes for CASSLEWGNSPLHF.

CDR3 in amino acids: CASSVGTSGGYTGELFF. The CDR3 coding sequence is TGTGCCAGCAGCGTAGGGACTAGCGGAGGTTACACCGGGGAGCTGTTTTTT. The chain links TRBV9 to TRBJ2-2; 10 bases align to TRBD2. The CDR3 spans 17 residues. The J segment lost 3 bases and the V segment lost 0 bases, leaving 5 bases of the junction unmatched. In germline, CDR1 is SGDLS, CDR2 YYNGEE.

The chain is built from TRBV11-2 and TRBJ2-5, with a weak D call TRBD1 (6 bases). The J call may not be correct, given that the DNA end is closer to TRBJ2-7. The CDR3 is made up of 14 amino acids. Germline lookup yields CDR1 SGHAT and CDR2 FQNNGV. This CDR3 is CASSLRTVGYEQYF. The DNA for the CDR3 is TGTGCCAGCAGCTTACGGACAGTAGGCTACGAGCAGTACTTC.